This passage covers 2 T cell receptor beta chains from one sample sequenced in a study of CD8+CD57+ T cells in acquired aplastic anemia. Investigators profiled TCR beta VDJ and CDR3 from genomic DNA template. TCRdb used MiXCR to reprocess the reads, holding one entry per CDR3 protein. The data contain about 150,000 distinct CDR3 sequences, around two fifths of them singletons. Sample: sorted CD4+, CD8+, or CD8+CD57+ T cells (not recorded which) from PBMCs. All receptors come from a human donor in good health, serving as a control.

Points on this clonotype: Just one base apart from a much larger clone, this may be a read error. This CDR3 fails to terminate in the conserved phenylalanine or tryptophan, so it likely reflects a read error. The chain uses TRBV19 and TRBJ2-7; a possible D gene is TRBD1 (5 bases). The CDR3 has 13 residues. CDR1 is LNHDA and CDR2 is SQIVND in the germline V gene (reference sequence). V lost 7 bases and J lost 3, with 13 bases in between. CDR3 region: CASTQGSNYEQYS. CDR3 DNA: TGTGCCAGTACTCAGGGTTCGAACTACGAGCAGTACTCC.

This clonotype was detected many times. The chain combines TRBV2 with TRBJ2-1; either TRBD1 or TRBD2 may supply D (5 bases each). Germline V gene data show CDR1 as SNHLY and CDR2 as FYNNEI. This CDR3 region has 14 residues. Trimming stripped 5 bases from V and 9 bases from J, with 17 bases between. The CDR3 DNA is TGTGCCAGCAGTCAGGGATCGGGGTTCGGTGAGCAGTTCTTC. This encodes CASSQGSGFGEQFF.